Listed below are T cell receptor beta chains from one sample, sequenced in a study of blood T cell repertoires in COVID-19. Sequenced by immunoSEQ multiplex PCR; TCRdb stores in-frame clones only, minus some. The sample shows around 300,000 clones, about 89% of them seen only once. The sequencing input was peripheral blood. Receptors originate from a woman aged 40 to 50 who had recovered from COVID-19. The CDR3 runs from the conserved cysteine through the conserved F or W. D genes are given only for firm matches. The listing skips clone size in some rows; elsewhere it reads once, few, many or a size class.

v_call	d_call	clone_size	j_call	cdr3_aa	cdr3_nt
TRBV9	NA	NA	TRBJ1-4	CASKKREIATNEKLFF	TGTGCCAGCAAAAAGAGGGAGATTGCAACTAATGAAAAACTGTTTTTT
TRBV27	NA	NA	TRBJ2-1	CASSFIHASGSYNEQFF	TGTGCCAGCAGTTTCATCCACGCATCCGGGTCCTACAATGAGCAGTTCTTC
TRBV4-1	TRBD2	NA	TRBJ2-3	CASSQTSGRSTDTQYF	TGCGCCAGCAGCCAGACTAGCGGGAGAAGCACAGATACGCAGTATTTT
TRBV5-1	NA	NA	TRBJ2-7	CASSPQGLLYEQYF	TGCGCCAGCAGCCCTCAGGGTCTCCTCTACGAGCAGTACTTC
TRBV5-1	NA	NA	TRBJ2-2	CASIDLQGTGELFF	TGCGCCAGCATTGACCTCCAGGGGACGGGGGAGCTGTTTTTT
TRBV2	NA	NA	TRBJ2-1	CASIATGSSYNEQFF	TGTGCCAGCATCGCCACGGGGAGCTCCTACAATGAGCAGTTCTTC
TRBV30	TRBD2	NA	TRBJ2-7	CAWSVGVAGGGEQYF	TGTGCCTGGAGTGTAGGGGTAGCGGGAGGCGGGGAGCAGTACTTC
TRBV24-1	TRBD2	NA	TRBJ2-3	CATQGPAGVGTDTQYF	TGTGCCACCCAAGGACCAGCGGGAGTCGGCACAGATACGCAGTATTTT
TRBV7-5	NA	NA	TRBJ1-2	CVRSSEYLGQGAPHGYTF	TGTGTCAGAAGCTCCGAGTACTTAGGACAGGGGGCGCCTCATGGCTACACCTTC
TRBV7-8	TRBD1	once	TRBJ2-7	CASSWPGTGGSYEQYF	TGTGCCAGCAGCTGGCCGGGGACAGGGGGCTCCTACGAGCAGTACTTC
TRBV5-1	NA	NA	TRBJ1-2	CASSLVPGEKYGYTF	TGCGCCAGCAGCTTGGTGCCAGGGGAAAAATATGGCTACACCTTC
TRBV10-1	TRBD2	NA	TRBJ2-1	CASSASSGSGNEQFF	TGCGCCAGCAGTGCCTCCAGCGGGAGTGGCAATGAGCAGTTCTTC
TRBV5-5	NA	NA	TRBJ1-5	CASSFYPEGTYQPQHF	TGTGCCAGCAGCTTTTATCCCGAGGGTACCTATCAGCCCCAGCATTTT
TRBV11-3	NA	NA	TRBJ2-7	CASSGNGEQYF	TGTGCCAGCAGCGGAAACGGGGAGCAGTACTTC
TRBV4-1	TRBD2	NA	TRBJ2-7	CASARGVAGYSAYEQYF	TGCGCCAGCGCCCGTGGGGTAGCGGGATATTCGGCCTACGAGCAGTACTTC
TRBV9	NA	NA	TRBJ1-5	CASSPSGVPHQPQHF	TGTGCCAGCAGCCCGTCAGGGGTACCCCATCAGCCCCAGCATTTT
TRBV5-8	TRBD2	few	TRBJ2-1	CASSLGVAGLGTDEQFF	TGTGCCAGCAGCTTGGGGGTAGCGGGATTAGGTACGGATGAGCAGTTCTTC
TRBV7-9	NA	once	TRBJ1-2	CASSLAETVKGYGYTF	TGTGCCAGCAGCTTAGCCGAGACAGTTAAGGGCTATGGCTACACCTTC
TRBV28	NA	NA	TRBJ1-1	CASSPTGTNTEAFF	TGTGCCAGCAGCCCGACAGGTACGAACACTGAAGCTTTCTTT
TRBV4-1	TRBD2	NA	TRBJ2-7	CASSQGLAGEFSEQYF	TGCGCCAGCAGCCAGGGACTAGCGGGAGAGTTTAGCGAGCAGTACTTC
TRBV3-1/TRBV3-2	TRBD2	NA	TRBJ2-3	CASSQRLAGGSADTQYF	TGTGCCAGCAGCCAGAGACTAGCGGGAGGTAGCGCAGATACGCAGTATTTT
TRBV5-4	TRBD2	NA	TRBJ2-1	CASSSPGLAGRSYNEQFF	TGTGCCAGCAGCTCCCCGGGACTAGCGGGACGCTCCTACAATGAGCAGTTCTTC
TRBV21-1	NA	NA	TRBJ2-7	CASRGLAVEVPIYEQYF	TGTGCCAGCAGGGGACTAGCGGTAGAGGTGCCCATTTACGAGCAGTACTTC
TRBV5-4	TRBD1	once	TRBJ1-4	CASSFRSQGASEKLFF	TGTGCCAGCAGCTTTCGGTCCCAGGGGGCTAGTGAAAAACTGTTTTTT
TRBV19	TRBD2	NA	TRBJ2-1	CASSRNRGTSGDNEQFF	TGTGCCAGTAGTCGAAATAGGGGGACTAGCGGGGACAATGAGCAGTTCTTC
TRBV5-4	TRBD2	NA	TRBJ2-1	CASSLLAGGHGEQFF	TGTGCCAGCAGCTTGTTGGCGGGAGGGCATGGTGAGCAGTTCTTC
TRBV5-1	NA	NA	TRBJ1-1	CASSSTAGDATEAFF	TGCGCCAGCAGCTCAACGGCAGGGGATGCCACTGAAGCTTTCTTT
TRBV12-3/TRBV12-4	TRBD1	NA	TRBJ1-2	CASNLQGNYGYTF	TGTGCCAGCAACCTACAGGGGAACTATGGCTACACCTTC
TRBV6-5	TRBD2	NA	TRBJ2-7	CASSPTSGRLYEQYF	TGTGCCAGCAGTCCCACTAGCGGGAGGTTATACGAGCAGTACTTC
TRBV7-3	NA	NA	TRBJ2-3	CASSLTPGPNTQYF	TGTGCCAGCAGCTTAACGCCAGGGCCCAATACGCAGTATTTT
TRBV29-1	NA	NA	TRBJ2-1	CSAETSYNEQFF	TGCAGCGCGGAAACATCGTACAATGAGCAGTTCTTC
TRBV6-1	NA	NA	TRBJ2-1	CASSEGSAFGEQFF	TGTGCCAGCAGTGAAGGTTCGGCGTTCGGGGAGCAGTTCTTC
TRBV6-4	NA	once	TRBJ2-1	CASSDGAGQYNEQFF	TGTGCCAGCAGTGACGGTGCGGGGCAGTACAATGAGCAGTTCTTC